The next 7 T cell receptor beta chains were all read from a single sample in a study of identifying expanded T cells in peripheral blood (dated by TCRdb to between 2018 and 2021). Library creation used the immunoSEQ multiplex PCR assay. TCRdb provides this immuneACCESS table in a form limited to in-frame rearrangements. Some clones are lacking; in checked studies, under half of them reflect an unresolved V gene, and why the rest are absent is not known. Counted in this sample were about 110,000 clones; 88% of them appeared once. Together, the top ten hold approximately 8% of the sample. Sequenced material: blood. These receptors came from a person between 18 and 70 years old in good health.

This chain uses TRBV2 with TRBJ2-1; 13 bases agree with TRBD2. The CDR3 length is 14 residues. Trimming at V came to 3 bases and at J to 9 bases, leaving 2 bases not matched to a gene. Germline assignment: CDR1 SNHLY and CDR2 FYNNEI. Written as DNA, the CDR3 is TGTGCCAGCAGTGATGGACTAGCGGGAGTTGAGCAGTTCTTC. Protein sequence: CASSDGLAGVEQFF.

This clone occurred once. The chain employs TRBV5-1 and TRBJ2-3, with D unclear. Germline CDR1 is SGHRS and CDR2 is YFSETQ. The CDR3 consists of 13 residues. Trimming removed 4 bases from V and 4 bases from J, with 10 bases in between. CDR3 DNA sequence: TGCGCCAGCAGCCCGGAGCTCGCAGATACGCAGTATTTT. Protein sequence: CASSPELADTQYF.

As DNA, the CDR3 is TGTGCCAGCTCACCATTTTCCGGGATTGGGGCCAACGTCCTGACTTTC. Amino acid sequence: CASSPFSGIGANVLTF. The J gene is TRBJ2-6, the V gene TRBV18; weak D call: TRBD2 (5 bases). This CDR3 is 16 amino acids long. Trimming cost V 2 bases and J 3 bases, with 11 bases left between them. Germline loops: CDR1 KGHSH, CDR2 LQKENI.

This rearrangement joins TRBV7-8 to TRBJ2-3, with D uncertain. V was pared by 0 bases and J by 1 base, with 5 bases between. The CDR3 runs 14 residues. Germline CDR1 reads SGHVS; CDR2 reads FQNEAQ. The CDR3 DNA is TGTGCCAGCAGCTTAGCGCTCGGCACAGATACGCAGTATTTT. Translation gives CASSLALGTDTQYF.

This CDR3 is CASSFPHRDRTLEQYF. As DNA, the CDR3 is TGTGCCAGCAGTTTCCCCCACCGGGACAGAACGCTCGAGCAGTACTTC. V and J are TRBV28 and TRBJ2-7, with 7 bases fitting TRBD1. CDR3 length equals 16 residues. Germline V gives CDR1 MDHEN, CDR2 SYDVKM. V shed 3 bases and J 6 bases; nucleotides not matched to a gene: 14.

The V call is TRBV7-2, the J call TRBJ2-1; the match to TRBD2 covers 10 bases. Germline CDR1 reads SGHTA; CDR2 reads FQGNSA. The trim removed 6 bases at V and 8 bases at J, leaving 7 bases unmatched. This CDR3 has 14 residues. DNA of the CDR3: TGTGCCAGCAGTAGCCAAGCGGGGGGGGATGAGCAGTTCTTC. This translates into CASSSQAGGDEQFF. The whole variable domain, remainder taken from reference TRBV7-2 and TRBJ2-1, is GAGVSQSPSNKVTEKGKDVELRCDPISGHTALYWYRQSLGQGLEFLIYFQGNSAPDKSGLPSDRFSAERTGGSVSTLTIQRTQQEDSAVYLCASSSQAGGDEQFFGPGTRLTVL.

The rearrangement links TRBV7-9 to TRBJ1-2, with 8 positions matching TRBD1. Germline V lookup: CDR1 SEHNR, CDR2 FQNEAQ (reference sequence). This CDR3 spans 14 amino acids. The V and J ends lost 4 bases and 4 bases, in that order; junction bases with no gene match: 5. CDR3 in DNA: TGTGCCAGCAGCTGGGACAGGCCTCTCTATGGCTACACCTTC. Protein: CASSWDRPLYGYTF.